This T cell receptor (beta chain) stems from a study of blood T cell repertoires in COVID-19. Study-level information: Sites across the United States, Italy and Spain contributed samples from acute and convalescent COVID-19. PBMCs, B-cell-depleted T cells, or T cells provided the cDNA or gDNA that made up the material.

Per the original data handling: Estimation of nucleated cell counts relied on the amplification of reference gene primers. TCRdb's table, derived via immunoSEQ multiplex PCR, lists solely in-frame clones and lacks some. V and J calls plus clone size are reproduced from that table; the DNA served to infer D and trimming. The table lists approximately 74,000 clones, over 70% of them singletons. The germline V gene has CDR1 MGHRA and CDR2 YSYEKL. The CDR3 loop spans 17 amino acids. V gave up 6 bases and J gave up 5 bases; unmatched junction bases: 12. This sequence was found in a man older than 75 with active or convalescent COVID-19. The sample was peripheral blood. This rearrangement joins TRBV4-1 to TRBJ2-5, with 13 bases that match TRBD2. CDR3 nucleotides: TGCGCCAGCAGGAGGACTAGCGGGAGAGGGGGTGGGGAGACCCAGTACTTC. Translating it yields CASRRTSGRGGGETQYF.